These 28 T cell receptor beta chains were sequenced from one sample in a study of shared clonotypes between healthy human individuals. Sequencing was performed with immunoSEQ multiplex PCR; in TCRdb, only in-frame clones are kept and a portion is missing. Found here are about 1.1 million clones, approximately 77% of them singletons; the top ten hold almost 0.9%. Material: memory CD4+ T cells from PBMCs. The subset is: CD45RA-negative fraction. Receptor source: a man aged 18 to 29 in good health. Some clones in this sample may be carry-over from other donors' samples.

J is TRBJ2-7 and V is TRBV11-2; a possible D gene is TRBD2 (5 bases). The CDR3 extends over 15 amino acids. Trimming took 2 bases from V and 6 from J, leaving 17 bases between them. The germline V gene encodes CDR1 SGHAT and CDR2 FQNNGV. The chain's CDR3 is CASSLILTGSSEQYF. Here the CDR3 DNA reads TGTGCCAGCAGCTTAATCCTAACTGGGAGCTCCGAGCAGTACTTC.

A note on this clone: Additional DNA sequences in this sample encode the identical CDR3. V is TRBV6-1 and J is TRBJ1-5; D is unresolved. The V and J ends lost 1 base and 5 bases respectively, with 6 bases between them. Germline lookup yields CDR1 MNHNS and CDR2 SASEGT. CDR3 size: 13 residues. CDR3 coding DNA: TGTGCCAGCAGTGAAGTTTCGGATCAGCCCCAGCATTTT. Translation: CASSEVSDQPQHF.

This chain uses TRBV29-1 with TRBJ2-1; no reliable D call. The V end lost 3 bases, the J end lost 8 bases, and 17 bases lay between the germline ends. Per the germline V gene, CDR1 is SQVTM and CDR2 is ANQGSEA. The CDR3 sequence is 14 residues long. As DNA, the CDR3 is TGCAGCGTTGACAAGGGCCTCGGAGTTGATGAGCAGTTCTTC. Translation: CSVDKGLGVDEQFF.

This clone occurred once. V and J are TRBV7-2 and TRBJ2-3; D is unclear. The CDR3 extends over 15 amino acids. V was trimmed by 1 base and J by 2 bases, leaving 10 bases between them. Germline CDR1 reads SGHTA; CDR2 reads FQGNSA. The chain's CDR3 is CASSLEARPTDTQYF. The CDR3 DNA sequence: TGTGCCAGCAGCTTAGAGGCCAGACCCACAGATACGCAGTATTTT.

A note on this clone: A much bigger clone sits one base away, suggesting this may be a read error. The chain combines TRBV2 with TRBJ2-3; 8 nucleotides align to TRBD2. Germline CDR1 and CDR2: SNHLY and FYNNEI. V lost 4 bases and J lost 0; bases outside the gene matches: 12. The CDR3 spans 18 residues. CDR3 in amino acids: CASSGPTSGDFSTDTQYF. CDR3 bases: TGTGCCAGCAGTGGCCCTACTAGCGGAGACTTTAGCACAGATACGCAGTATTTT. The complete variable domain, with remaining parts taken from reference TRBV2 and TRBJ2-3, reads EPEVTQTPSHQVTQMGQEVILRCVPISNHLYFYWYRQILGQKVEFLVSFYNNEISEKSEIFDDQFSVERPDGSNFTLKIRSTKLEDSAMYFCASSGPTSGDFSTDTQYFGPGTRLTVL.

The chain joins TRBV7-6 to TRBJ2-3; TRBD2 aligns across 11 bases. Germline V gives CDR1 SGHVS, CDR2 FNYEAQ. The trim removed 5 bases at V and 3 bases at J, leaving 10 bases unmatched. The CDR3 sequence is 17 residues long. CDR3 coding DNA: TGTGCCAGCAGCGAGCGAATAGCGGGAGGGCAGACAGATACGCAGTATTTT. It yields the protein CASSERIAGGQTDTQYF.

V is TRBV14 and J is TRBJ2-2; D could derive from TRBD1 or TRBD2 (5 bases each). The CDR3 spans 15 residues. V was trimmed by 0 bases and J by 9 bases, leaving 14 bases between them. The germline CDR1 and CDR2 sequences are SGHDN and FVKESK. This chain's CDR3 is CASSQDQRGVRELFF. In DNA, the CDR3 is TGTGCCAGCAGCCAAGATCAGCGAGGGGTCCGGGAGCTGTTTTTT. The full variable domain, its missing parts supplied by reference TRBV14 and TRBJ2-2, is EAGVTQFPSHSVIEKGQTVTLRCDPISGHDNLYWYRRVMGKEIKFLLHFVKESKQDESGMPNNRFLAERTGGTYSTLKVQPAELEDSGVYFCASSQDQRGVRELFFGEGSRLTVL.

This clone was seen a handful of times. A much larger clone lies one base from this, so it may be a read error. Other DNA sequences in the same sample also yield this CDR3. This chain links TRBV30 with TRBJ1-2; D is unresolved. Germline V gives CDR1 GTSNPN, CDR2 SVGIG (reference sequence). The CDR3 is made up of 13 amino acids. CDR3 coding DNA: TGTGCCTGGAGTCCTGGCTTAAGCTATGGCTACACATTC. Protein product: CAWSPGLSYGYTF.

The chain joins TRBV28 to TRBJ2-2; D unclear. V was cut by 6 bases and J by 8 bases, with 10 bases left in between. CDR1 is MDHEN, CDR2 SYDVKM, per germline. This CDR3 is 12 amino acids long. This CDR3 reads CASSLVGGELFF. The DNA of the CDR3 is TGTGCCAGCAGCCTAGTAGGTGGGGAGCTGTTTTTT.

The chain is built from TRBV9 and TRBJ2-7; 9 bases are shared with TRBD1. The trim removed 2 bases at V and 5 bases at J, leaving 11 bases unmatched. This CDR3 is built from 16 residues. CDR1 and CDR2 from the germline V gene are SGDLS and YYNGEE. This chain's CDR3 is CASSVDPGTGHHEQYF. In DNA, the CDR3 is TGTGCCAGCAGCGTGGACCCCGGGACAGGGCACCACGAGCAGTACTTC.

This clone occurred a few times. The J gene is TRBJ1-5, the V gene TRBV28; D ambiguous. The V gene lost 8 bases and the J gene lost 6 bases, with 17 bases spanning the gap. The CDR3 has 14 residues. Germline V CDR1 and CDR2: MDHEN, SYDVKM. DNA of the CDR3: TGTGCCAGCCAATATGGGGTTGGGAGTCAGCCCCAGCATTTT. Its protein is CASQYGVGSQPQHF.

This sequence joins TRBV18 and TRBJ1-1; no reliable D call. V was pared by 0 bases and J by 3 bases, with 5 bases between. CDR3 length: 13 residues. Per germline, CDR1 KGHSH and CDR2 LQKENI. The CDR3: CASSPPSYTEAFF. The CDR3, as DNA: TGTGCCAGCTCACCACCTAGCTACACTGAAGCTTTCTTT.

The genes are TRBV4-3 and TRBJ2-5; TRBD2 matches 8 bases. With V trimmed by 4 bases and J by 3 bases, 7 bases remained unmatched. CDR1 LGHNA and CDR2 YSLEER come from the germline V gene. The CDR3 has 15 residues. The CDR3 is CASSLDGRAEETQYF. The CDR3 nucleotides are TGCGCCAGCAGCCTGGACGGGAGGGCGGAAGAGACCCAGTACTTC.

The chain joins TRBV7-9 to TRBJ2-3; D might be TRBD2 (5 bases). CDR1 is SEHNR and CDR2 is FQNEAQ in the germline V gene (reference sequence). CDR3 length: 14 amino acids. Trimming stripped 1 base from V and 6 bases from J, with 11 bases between. CDR3: CASSLVPIADTQYF. The CDR3 DNA follows: TGTGCCAGCAGCTTAGTACCGATAGCGGATACGCAGTATTTT.

CDR3 residues: CASRTDANTGELFF. CDR3 in DNA: TGTGCCAGCAGGACCGACGCGAACACCGGGGAGCTGTTTTTT. The J gene is TRBJ2-2, the V gene TRBV6-5; D not resolved. The CDR3 sequence is 14 residues long. Germline lookup yields CDR1 MNHEY and CDR2 SVGAGI. Trimming pared 6 bases from V and 0 bases from J, leaving 8 bases between.

This chain connects TRBV5-1 to TRBJ1-2; D is unclear. V lost 0 bases to trimming and J lost 7 bases, with 13 bases between them. CDR1 is SGHRS and CDR2 is YFSETQ in the germline V gene. The CDR3 sequence is 14 residues long. CDR3 in DNA: TGCGCCAGCAGCTTGGACGGCAGGCTCGGTGGCTACACCTTC. Its protein product is CASSLDGRLGGYTF.

This clone was seen a handful of times. The chain recombines TRBV16 with TRBJ2-5; no reliable D call. The CDR3 consists of 15 residues. Looked up from germline, CDR1 is KGHSY and CDR2 is FQNENV. V was trimmed by 0 bases and J by 2 bases, leaving 10 bases between them. CDR3 nucleotides: TGTGCCAGCAGCCAATCGTGGGCAGAACAAGAGACCCAGTACTTC. It codes for CASSQSWAEQETQYF. The full variable domain, completed using reference TRBV16 and TRBJ2-5, is GEEVAQTPKHLVRGEGQKAKLYCAPIKGHSYVFWYQQVLKNEFKFLISFQNENVFDETGMPKERFSAKCLPNSPCSLEIQATKLEDSAVYFCASSQSWAEQETQYFGPGTRLLVL.

V and J are TRBV28 and TRBJ1-3; D unclear. The CDR3 spans 15 residues. From germline, CDR1 is MDHEN and CDR2 SYDVKM. V lost 6 bases, J lost 1 base, and 13 bases lay in between. The CDR3, as DNA: TGTGCCAGCAGGGCCCCGGGGATGTCTGGAAACACCATATATTTT. The encoded protein is CASRAPGMSGNTIYF.

This clone was seen ten or more times. The chain recombines TRBV28 with TRBJ2-1; D is possibly TRBD1 (6 bases). CDR3 length: 17 residues. Looked up from germline, CDR1 is MDHEN and CDR2 is SYDVKM. The V end lost 6 bases, the J end lost 2 bases, and 20 bases lay between the germline ends. The CDR3 sequence: CASSPPTGLGAYNEQFF. For the CDR3, the DNA is TGTGCCAGCAGCCCTCCCACAGGGTTGGGTGCCTACAATGAGCAGTTCTTC.

The chain joins TRBV28 to TRBJ2-7; the D is unclear. Trimming took off 2 bases at V and 0 bases at J, with 8 bases between the two ends. The CDR3 consists of 14 residues. Germline V gene sequence: CDR1 MDHEN, CDR2 SYDVKM. For the CDR3, the DNA is TGTGCCAGCAGTTTAGTGGGTCACTCCTACGAGCAGTACTTC. It specifies CASSLVGHSYEQYF.

The chain recombines TRBV29-1 with TRBJ2-1; 10 nucleotides align to TRBD2. Germline lookup yields CDR1 SQVTM and CDR2 ANQGSEA. V lost 6 bases and J lost 5; bases outside the gene matches: 4. CDR3 length: 13 amino acids. CDR3: CSVGSGRDNEQFF. The CDR3 region has the DNA TGCAGCGTAGGGAGCGGGAGGGACAATGAGCAGTTCTTC.

This clone appeared a single time. A read error is possible here, since a much larger clone lies one base away. Here the CDR3 reads CARSVLGDGGAQYF. Written as DNA, the CDR3 is TGTGCCCGGAGTGTACTCGGCGACGGTGGGGCCCAGTACTTC. The gene calls are TRBV30 and TRBJ2-5; no firm D call. CDR3 length: 14 amino acids. Germline CDR1 and CDR2: GTSNPN and SVGIG (reference sequence).

The chain carries TRBV7-2 and TRBJ2-1; D is undetermined. In germline, CDR1 is SGHTA, CDR2 FQGNSA. CDR3 length: 13 amino acids. Trimming left V 3 bases short and J 8 bases short, with 11 bases between. DNA of the CDR3: TGTGCCAGCAGCTTTCGCGGCTGGGATGAGCAGTTCTTC. This gives the protein CASSFRGWDEQFF.

The J gene is TRBJ1-2, the V gene TRBV9; D is perhaps TRBD1 (5 bases). The V gene's germline CDR1 is SGDLS and CDR2 YYNGEE. V lost 4 bases to trimming and J lost 2 bases, with 12 bases between them. This CDR3 comprises 14 residues. DNA of the CDR3: TGTGCCAGCAGCTCAGGGTCCGGGAACTATGGCTACACCTTC. Its protein is CASSSGSGNYGYTF.

The chain is built from TRBV7-9 and TRBJ2-7; D is perhaps TRBD1 or TRBD2 (5 bases each). The germline gives CDR1 SEHNR, CDR2 FQNEAQ (reference sequence). Trimming stripped 3 bases from V and 9 bases from J, with 18 bases between. The CDR3 has 14 amino acids. The CDR3: CASSFNPGTLGQYF. In DNA form, the CDR3 reads TGTGCCAGCAGCTTCAACCCGGGGACCCTGGGGCAGTACTTC.

The chain recombines TRBV5-6 with TRBJ1-2; D is perhaps TRBD1 (6 bases). Per the germline V gene, CDR1 is SGHDT and CDR2 is YYEEEE. The CDR3 covers 15 residues. Trimming removed 1 base from V and 2 bases from J, with 12 bases in between. This CDR3 is CASSLRGAGNYGYTF. The CDR3 DNA follows: TGTGCCAGCAGCTTGAGGGGGGCAGGGAACTATGGCTACACCTTC.

The CDR3 protein is CASSLGRGGNTEAFF. The DNA for the CDR3 is TGCGCCAGCAGCTTGGGACGAGGGGGGAACACTGAAGCTTTCTTT. The chain links TRBV5-1 to TRBJ1-1, with D tentatively TRBD1 (6 bases). The germline V gene encodes CDR1 SGHRS and CDR2 YFSETQ. Trimming left V 0 bases short and J 1 base short, with 10 bases between. The CDR3 is 15 residues long.

This chain links TRBV5-1 with TRBJ2-1, with 9 bases that match TRBD2. Germline values: CDR1 SGHRS, CDR2 YFSETQ. The CDR3 sequence is 16 residues long. V lost 0 bases to trimming and J lost 6 bases; unmatched junction nucleotides: 7. CDR3 sequence: CASSLGGAGGINEQFF. CDR3 sequence (DNA): TGCGCCAGCAGCTTGGGGGGAGCGGGAGGTATCAATGAGCAGTTCTTC.